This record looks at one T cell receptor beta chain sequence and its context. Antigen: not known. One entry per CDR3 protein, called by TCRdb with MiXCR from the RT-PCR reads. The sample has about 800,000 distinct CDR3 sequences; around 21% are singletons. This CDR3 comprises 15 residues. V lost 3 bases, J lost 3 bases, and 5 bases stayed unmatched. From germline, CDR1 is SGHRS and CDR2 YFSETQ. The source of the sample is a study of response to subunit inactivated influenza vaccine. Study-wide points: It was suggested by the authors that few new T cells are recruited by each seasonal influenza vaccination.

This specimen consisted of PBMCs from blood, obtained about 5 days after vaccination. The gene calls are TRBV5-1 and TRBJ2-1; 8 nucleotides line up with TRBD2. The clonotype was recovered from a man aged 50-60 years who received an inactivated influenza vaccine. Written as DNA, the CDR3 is TGCGCCAGCAGCTCAAGCGGGAGTGACTACAATGAGCAGTTCTTC. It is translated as CASSSSGSDYNEQFF.